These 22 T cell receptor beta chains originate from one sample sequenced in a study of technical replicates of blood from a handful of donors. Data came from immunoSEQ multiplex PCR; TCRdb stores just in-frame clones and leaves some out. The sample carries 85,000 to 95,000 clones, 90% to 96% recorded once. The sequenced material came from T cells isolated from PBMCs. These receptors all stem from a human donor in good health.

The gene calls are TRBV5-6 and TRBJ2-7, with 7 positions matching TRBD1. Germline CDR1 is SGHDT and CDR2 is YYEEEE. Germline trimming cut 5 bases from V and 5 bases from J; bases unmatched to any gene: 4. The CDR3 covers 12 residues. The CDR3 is CASSSTGNEQYF. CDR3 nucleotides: TGTGCCAGCAGTTCGACAGGGAACGAGCAGTACTTC.

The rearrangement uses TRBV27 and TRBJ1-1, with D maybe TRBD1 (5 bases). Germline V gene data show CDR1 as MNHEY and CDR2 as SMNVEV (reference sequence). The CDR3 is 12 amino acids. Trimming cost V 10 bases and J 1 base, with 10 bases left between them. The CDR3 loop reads CATHTGNTEAFF. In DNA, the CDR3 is TGTGCCACCCATACAGGGAACACTGAAGCTTTCTTT.

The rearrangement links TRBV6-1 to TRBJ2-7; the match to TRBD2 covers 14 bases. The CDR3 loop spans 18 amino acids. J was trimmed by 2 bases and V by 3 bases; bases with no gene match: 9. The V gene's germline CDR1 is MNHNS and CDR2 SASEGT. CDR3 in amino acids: CASSDPGTSGRYPYEQYF. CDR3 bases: TGTGCCAGCAGTGACCCCGGGACTAGCGGGAGATACCCCTACGAGCAGTACTTC.

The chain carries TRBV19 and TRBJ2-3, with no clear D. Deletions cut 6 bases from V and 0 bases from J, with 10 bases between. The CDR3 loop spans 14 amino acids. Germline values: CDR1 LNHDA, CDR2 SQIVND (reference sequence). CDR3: CASRQVASTDTQYF. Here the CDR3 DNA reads TGTGCCAGTAGGCAGGTGGCTAGCACAGATACGCAGTATTTT.

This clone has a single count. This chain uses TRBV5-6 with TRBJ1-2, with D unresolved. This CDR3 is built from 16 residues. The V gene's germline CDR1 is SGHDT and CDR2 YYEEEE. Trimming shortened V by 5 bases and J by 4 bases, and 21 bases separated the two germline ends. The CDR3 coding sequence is TGTGCCAGCAGATTAGAACTTACGGGATTAATCTATGGCTACACCTTC. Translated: CASRLELTGLIYGYTF.

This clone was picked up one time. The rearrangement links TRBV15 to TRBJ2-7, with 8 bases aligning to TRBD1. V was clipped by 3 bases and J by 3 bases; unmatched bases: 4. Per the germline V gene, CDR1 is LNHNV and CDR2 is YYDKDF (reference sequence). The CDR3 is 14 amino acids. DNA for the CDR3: TGTGCCACCAGCAGCCCGGACAGGGTCTACGAGCAGTACTTC. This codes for CATSSPDRVYEQYF. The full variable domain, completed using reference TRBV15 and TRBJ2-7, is DAMVIQNPRYQVTQFGKPVTLSCSQTLNHNVMYWYQQKSSQAPKLLFHYYDKDFNNEADTPDNFQSRRPNTSFCFLDIRSPGLGDTAMYLCATSSPDRVYEQYFGPGTRLTVT.

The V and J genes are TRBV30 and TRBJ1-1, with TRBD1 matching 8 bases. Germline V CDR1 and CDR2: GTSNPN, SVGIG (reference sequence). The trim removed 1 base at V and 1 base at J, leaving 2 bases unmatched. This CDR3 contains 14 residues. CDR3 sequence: CAWSAGTGNTEAFF. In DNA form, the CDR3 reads TGTGCCTGGAGTGCCGGGACAGGGAACACTGAAGCTTTCTTT.

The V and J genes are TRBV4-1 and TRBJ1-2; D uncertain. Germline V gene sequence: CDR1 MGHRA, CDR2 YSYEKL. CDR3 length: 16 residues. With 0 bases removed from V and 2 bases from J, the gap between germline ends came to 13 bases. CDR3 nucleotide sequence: TGCGCCAGCAGCCAAGAATCGCAGGCGAAGAACTATGGCTACACCTTC. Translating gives CASSQESQAKNYGYTF.

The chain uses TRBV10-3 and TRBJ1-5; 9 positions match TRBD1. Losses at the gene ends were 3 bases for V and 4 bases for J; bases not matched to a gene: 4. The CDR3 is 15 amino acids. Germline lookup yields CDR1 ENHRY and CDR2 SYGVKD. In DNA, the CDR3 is TGTGCCATCAGTGAAACGACAGGGGGAAATCAGCCCCAGCATTTT. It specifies CAISETTGGNQPQHF.

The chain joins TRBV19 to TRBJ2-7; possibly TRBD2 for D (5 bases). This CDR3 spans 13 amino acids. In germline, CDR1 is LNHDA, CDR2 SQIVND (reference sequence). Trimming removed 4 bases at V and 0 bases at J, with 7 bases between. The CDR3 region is CASSSTSSYEQYF. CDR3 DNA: TGTGCCAGTAGTAGCACTAGCTCCTACGAGCAGTACTTC. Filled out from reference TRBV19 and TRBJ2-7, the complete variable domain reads DGGITQSPKYLFRKEGQNVTLSCEQNLNHDAMYWYRQDPGQGLRLIYYSQIVNDFQKGDIAEGYSVSREKKESFPLTVTSAQKNPTAFYLCASSSTSSYEQYFGPGTRLTVT.

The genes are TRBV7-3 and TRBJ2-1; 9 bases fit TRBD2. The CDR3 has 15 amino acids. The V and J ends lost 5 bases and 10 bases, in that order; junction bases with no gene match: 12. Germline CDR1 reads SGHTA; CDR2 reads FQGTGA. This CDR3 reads CASSASSGMVEEQFF. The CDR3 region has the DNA TGTGCCAGCAGCGCGTCTAGCGGGATGGTGGAGGAGCAGTTCTTC.

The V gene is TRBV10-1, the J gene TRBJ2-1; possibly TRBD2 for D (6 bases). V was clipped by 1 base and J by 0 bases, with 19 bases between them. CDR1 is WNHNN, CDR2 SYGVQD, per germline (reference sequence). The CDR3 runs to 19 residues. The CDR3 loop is CASSEYIGSRTSSYNEQFF. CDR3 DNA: TGCGCCAGCAGTGAGTATATCGGGAGTCGAACTAGCTCCTACAATGAGCAGTTCTTC.

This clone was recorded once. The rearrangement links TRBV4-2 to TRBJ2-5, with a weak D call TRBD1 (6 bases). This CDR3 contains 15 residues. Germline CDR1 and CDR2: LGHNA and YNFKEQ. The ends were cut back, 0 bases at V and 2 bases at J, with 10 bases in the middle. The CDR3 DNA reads TGTGCCAGCAGCCAAGATCCCGGGACACAAGAGACCCAGTACTTC. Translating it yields CASSQDPGTQETQYF.

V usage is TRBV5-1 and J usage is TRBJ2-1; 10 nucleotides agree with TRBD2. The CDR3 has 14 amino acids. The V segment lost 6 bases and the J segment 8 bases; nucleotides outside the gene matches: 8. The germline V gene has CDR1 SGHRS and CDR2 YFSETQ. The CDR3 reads CASIGLAGADEQFF. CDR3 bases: TGCGCCAGCATTGGGCTAGCGGGAGCCGATGAGCAGTTCTTC.

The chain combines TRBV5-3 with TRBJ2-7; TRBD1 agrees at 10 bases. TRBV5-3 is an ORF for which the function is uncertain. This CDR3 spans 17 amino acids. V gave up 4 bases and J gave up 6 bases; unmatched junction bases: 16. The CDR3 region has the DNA TGTGCCAGAAGCCTCCCTCCACCCGGGACAGGGGAGGCCGAGCAGTACTTC. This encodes CARSLPPPGTGEAEQYF.

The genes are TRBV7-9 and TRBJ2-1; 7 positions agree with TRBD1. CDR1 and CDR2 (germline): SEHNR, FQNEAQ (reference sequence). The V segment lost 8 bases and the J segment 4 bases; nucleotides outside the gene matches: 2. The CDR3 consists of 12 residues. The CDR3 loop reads CASRTGYNEQFF. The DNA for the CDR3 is TGTGCCAGCCGGACAGGTTACAATGAGCAGTTCTTC.

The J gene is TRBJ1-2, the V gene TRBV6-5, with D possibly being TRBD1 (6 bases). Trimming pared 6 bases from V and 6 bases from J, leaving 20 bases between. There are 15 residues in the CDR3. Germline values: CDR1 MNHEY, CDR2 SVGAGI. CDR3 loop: CASRLTGNSANGYTF. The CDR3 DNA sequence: TGTGCCAGCAGACTCACAGGGAACTCCGCTAATGGCTACACCTTC.

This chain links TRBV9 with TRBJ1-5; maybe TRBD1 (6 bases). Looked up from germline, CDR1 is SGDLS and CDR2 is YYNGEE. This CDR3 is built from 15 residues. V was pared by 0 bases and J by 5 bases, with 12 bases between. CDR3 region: CASSVEGQIYQPQHF. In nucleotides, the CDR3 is TGTGCCAGCAGCGTAGAGGGACAAATTTATCAGCCCCAGCATTTT.

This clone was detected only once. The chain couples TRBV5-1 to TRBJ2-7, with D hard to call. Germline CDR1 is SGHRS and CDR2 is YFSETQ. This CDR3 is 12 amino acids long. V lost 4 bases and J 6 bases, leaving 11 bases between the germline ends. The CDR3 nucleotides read TGCGCCAGCAGCCGCAGACAAGGCGAGCAGTACTTC. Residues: CASSRRQGEQYF.

The CDR3 loop is CASGNPGLPYEQYF. The CDR3 DNA follows: TGTGCCAGCGGTAACCCGGGTCTCCCCTACGAGCAGTACTTC. The gene calls are TRBV5-4 and TRBJ2-7; D ambiguous. V was clipped by 7 bases and J by 2 bases, with 16 bases between them. The germline gives CDR1 SGHNT, CDR2 YYREEE (reference sequence). The CDR3 runs to 14 residues. The variable domain in full, with the rest retrieved from reference TRBV5-4 and TRBJ2-7, is ETGVTQSPTHLIKTRGQQVTLRCSSQSGHNTVSWYQQALGQGPQFIFQYYREEENGRGNFPPRFSGLQFPNYSSELNVNALELDDSALYLCASGNPGLPYEQYFGPGTRLTVT.

CDR3 sequence reads: CASSWGQGWETQYF. CDR3 in DNA: TGTGCCAGCAGCTGGGGACAGGGATGGGAGACCCAGTACTTC. The rearrangement uses TRBV5-4 and TRBJ2-5; 9 bases align to TRBD1. CDR1 and CDR2 (germline): SGHNT, YYREEE (reference sequence). V dropped 3 bases and J dropped 5; count of bases not matched to a gene: 5. The CDR3 is 14 residues long.

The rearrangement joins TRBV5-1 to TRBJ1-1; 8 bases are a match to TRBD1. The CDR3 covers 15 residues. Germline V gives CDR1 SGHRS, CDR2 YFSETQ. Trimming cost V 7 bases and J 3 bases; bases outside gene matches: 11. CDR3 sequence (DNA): TGCGCCAGCGGGAAGGCAGGGGGCCTGTACACTGAAGCTTTCTTT. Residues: CASGKAGGLYTEAFF. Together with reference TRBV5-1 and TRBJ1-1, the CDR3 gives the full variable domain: KAGVTQTPRYLIKTRGQQVTLSCSPISGHRSVSWYQQTPGQGLQFLFEYFSETQRNKGNFPGRFSGRQFSNSRSEMNVSTLELGDSALYLCASGKAGGLYTEAFFGQGTRLTVV.